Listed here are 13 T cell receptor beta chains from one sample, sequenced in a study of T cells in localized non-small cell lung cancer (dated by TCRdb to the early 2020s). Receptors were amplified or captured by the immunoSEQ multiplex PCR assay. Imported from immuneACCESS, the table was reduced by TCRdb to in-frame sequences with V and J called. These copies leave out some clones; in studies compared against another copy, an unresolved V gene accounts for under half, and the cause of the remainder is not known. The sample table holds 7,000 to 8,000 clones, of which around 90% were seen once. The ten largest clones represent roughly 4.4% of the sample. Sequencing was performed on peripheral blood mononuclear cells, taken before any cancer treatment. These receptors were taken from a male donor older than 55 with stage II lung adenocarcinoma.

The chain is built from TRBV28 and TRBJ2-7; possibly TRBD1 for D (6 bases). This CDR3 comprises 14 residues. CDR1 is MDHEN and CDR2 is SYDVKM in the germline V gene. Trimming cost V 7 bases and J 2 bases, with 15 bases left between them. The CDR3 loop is CASKTPGTPYEQYF. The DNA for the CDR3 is TGTGCCAGCAAAACCCCCGGGACACCCTACGAGCAGTACTTC.

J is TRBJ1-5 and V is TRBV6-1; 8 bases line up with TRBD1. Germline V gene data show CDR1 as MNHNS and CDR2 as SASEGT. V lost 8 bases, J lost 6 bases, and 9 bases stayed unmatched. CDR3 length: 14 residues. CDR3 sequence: CASSGQGGGQPQHF. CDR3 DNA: TGTGCCAGCTCAGGACAGGGAGGTGGTCAGCCCCAGCATTTT.

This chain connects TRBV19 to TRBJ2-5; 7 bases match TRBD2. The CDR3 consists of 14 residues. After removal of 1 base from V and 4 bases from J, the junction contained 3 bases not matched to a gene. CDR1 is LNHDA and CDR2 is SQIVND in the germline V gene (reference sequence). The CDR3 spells CASSIGREGETQYF. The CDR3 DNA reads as TGTGCCAGTAGTATAGGCAGGGAGGGAGAGACCCAGTACTTC.

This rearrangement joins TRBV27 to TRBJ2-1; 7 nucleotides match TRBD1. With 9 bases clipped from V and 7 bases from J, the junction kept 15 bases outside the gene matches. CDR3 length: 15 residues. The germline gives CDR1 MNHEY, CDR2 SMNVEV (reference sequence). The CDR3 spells CASKDRDRPGNEQFF. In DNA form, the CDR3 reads TGTGCCAGTAAAGATCGGGACAGACCAGGGAATGAGCAGTTCTTC.

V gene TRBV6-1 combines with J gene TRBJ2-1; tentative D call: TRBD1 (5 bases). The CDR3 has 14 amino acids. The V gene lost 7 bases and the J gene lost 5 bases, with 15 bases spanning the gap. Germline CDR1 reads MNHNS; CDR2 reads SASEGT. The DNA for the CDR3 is TGTGCCAGCACCGGAGCCAGGGTCGACAATGAGCAGTTCTTC. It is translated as CASTGARVDNEQFF.

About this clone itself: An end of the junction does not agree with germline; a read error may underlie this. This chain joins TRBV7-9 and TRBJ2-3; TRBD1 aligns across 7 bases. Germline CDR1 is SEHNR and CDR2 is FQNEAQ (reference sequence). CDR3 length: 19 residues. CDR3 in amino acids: CASTLQQGSPYPYTDTQYF. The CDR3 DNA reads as TGTGCCAGCACCTTACAACAGGGGAGCCCGTACCCTTACACAGATACGCAGTATTTT. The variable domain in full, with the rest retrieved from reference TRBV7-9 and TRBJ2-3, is DTGVSQNPRHKITKRGQNVTFRCDPISEHNRLYWYRQTLGQGPEFLTYFQNEAQLEKSRLLSDRFSAERPKGSFSTLEIQRTEQGDSAMYLCASTLQQGSPYPYTDTQYFGPGTRLTVL.

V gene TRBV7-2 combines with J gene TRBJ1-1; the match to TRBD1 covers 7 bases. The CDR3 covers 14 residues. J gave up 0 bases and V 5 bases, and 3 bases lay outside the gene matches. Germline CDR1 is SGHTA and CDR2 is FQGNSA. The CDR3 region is CASSRDSLNTEAFF. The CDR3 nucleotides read TGTGCCAGCAGCCGGGACAGTCTGAACACTGAAGCTTTCTTT.

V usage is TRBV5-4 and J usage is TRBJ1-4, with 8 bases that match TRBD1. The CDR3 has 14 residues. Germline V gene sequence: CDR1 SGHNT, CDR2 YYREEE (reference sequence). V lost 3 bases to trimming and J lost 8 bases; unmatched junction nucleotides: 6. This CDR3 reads CASSSQGAREKLFF. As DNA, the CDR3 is TGTGCCAGCAGCTCTCAGGGGGCGAGGGAAAAACTGTTTTTT.

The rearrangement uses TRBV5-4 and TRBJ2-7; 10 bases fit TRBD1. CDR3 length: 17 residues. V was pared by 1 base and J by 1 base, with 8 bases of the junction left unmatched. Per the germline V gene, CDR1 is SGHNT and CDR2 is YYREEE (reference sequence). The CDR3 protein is CASSLPHPGQGSYEQYF. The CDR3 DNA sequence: TGTGCCAGCAGCTTGCCGCATCCGGGACAGGGGTCCTACGAGCAGTACTTC.

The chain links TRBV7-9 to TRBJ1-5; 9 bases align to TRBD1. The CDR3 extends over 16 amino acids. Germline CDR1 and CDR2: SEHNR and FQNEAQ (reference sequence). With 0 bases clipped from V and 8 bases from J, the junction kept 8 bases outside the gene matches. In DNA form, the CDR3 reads TGTGCCAGCAGCTTAGCCATCGGGACAGGGAGCGAGCCCCAGCATTTT. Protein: CASSLAIGTGSEPQHF.

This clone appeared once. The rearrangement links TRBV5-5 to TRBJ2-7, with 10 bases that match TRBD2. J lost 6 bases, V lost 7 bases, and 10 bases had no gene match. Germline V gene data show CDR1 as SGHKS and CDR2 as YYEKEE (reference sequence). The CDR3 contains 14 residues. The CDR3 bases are TGTGCCAGCTGGGTCAGCGGGGGGGCAAGCGAGCAGTACTTC. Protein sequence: CASWVSGGASEQYF.

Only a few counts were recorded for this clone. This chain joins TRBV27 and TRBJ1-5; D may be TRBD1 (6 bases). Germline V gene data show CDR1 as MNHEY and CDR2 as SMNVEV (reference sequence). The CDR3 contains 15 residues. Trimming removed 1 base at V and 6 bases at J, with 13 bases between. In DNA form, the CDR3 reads TGTGCCAGCAGTTTATTTGTTGGGGGGCTTCAGCCCCAGCATTTT. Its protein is CASSLFVGGLQPQHF.

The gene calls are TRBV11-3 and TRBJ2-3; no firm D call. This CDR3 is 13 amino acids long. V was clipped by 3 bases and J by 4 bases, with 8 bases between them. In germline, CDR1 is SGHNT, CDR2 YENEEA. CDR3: CASSLRSADTQYF. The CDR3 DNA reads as TGTGCCAGCAGCTTGCGATCTGCAGATACGCAGTATTTT.